Presented here are 12 T cell receptor beta chains from one specimen sequenced in a study of neurological immune-mediated disorders. TCRdb recomputed calls from the 5' RACE reads with MiXCR, one row per CDR3 protein. Here the sample spans approximately 66,000 distinct CDR3 sequences, 3.4% being singletons. Sequencing used PBMCs. All receptors come from a man between 40 and 49 years old with multiple sclerosis.

This clonotype was seen many times. The V gene is TRBV6-5, the J gene TRBJ2-6; 8 positions agree with TRBD2. V shed 7 bases and J 4 bases; nucleotides not matched to a gene: 3. The CDR3 is 14 residues long. Germline loops: CDR1 MNHEY, CDR2 SVGAGI. DNA for the CDR3: TGTGCCAGCACGGGAGGGTTCGGGGCCAACGTCCTGACTTTC. As protein: CASTGGFGANVLTF.

This clonotype came up many times. V gene TRBV11-2 combines with J gene TRBJ2-7; TRBD1 agrees at 10 bases. V dropped 3 bases and J dropped 3; count of bases not matched to a gene: 11. Germline V gene sequence: CDR1 SGHAT, CDR2 FQNNGV. The CDR3 has 17 amino acids. The CDR3 loop reads CASSFPRTGGLYYEQYF. The CDR3 DNA follows: TGTGCCAGCAGCTTCCCCCGGACAGGGGGTTTATACTACGAGCAGTACTTC.

Worth noting for this clonotype: One junction end does not reproduce the germline sequence, and a read error may be involved. This sequence joins TRBV12-3 or TRBV12-4 and TRBJ1-6; D gene uncertain. There are 12 residues in the CDR3. Here the CDR3 reads CASVTYNSTLNF. CDR3 DNA: TGTGCCAGCGTTACATATAATTCAACCCTCAACTTT.

Ten or more counts support this clonotype. The chain combines TRBV6-2 or TRBV6-3 with TRBJ2-1; maybe TRBD2 (5 bases). Germline V gene lookup returns CDR1 MNHEY and CDR2 SVGEGT. The V end was cut by 5 bases, the J end by 7 bases, with 21 bases between. The CDR3 has 16 residues. The CDR3 bases are TGTGCCAGCAGTCTCCCCGGGGAAGGGAGTAGGAATGAGCAGTTCTTC. Protein: CASSLPGEGSRNEQFF.

The table lists this clonotype with many counts. CDR3 in amino acids: CASSPGTSSTEAFF. CDR3 sequence (DNA): TGTGCCAGCAGCCCTGGGACCTCAAGCACTGAAGCTTTCTTT. V and J are TRBV7-8 and TRBJ1-1; tentatively, D is TRBD1 (5 bases). V dropped 5 bases and J dropped 4 bases, with 14 bases sitting between them. The CDR3 is made up of 14 amino acids. Per germline, CDR1 SGHVS and CDR2 FQNEAQ.

This clonotype has a count of ten or more. CDR3 protein: CASSFSGIDSEQFF. The CDR3, as DNA: TGTGCCAGCAGCTTTAGCGGGATAGATTCTGAGCAGTTCTTC. The gene calls are TRBV9 and TRBJ2-1, with 8 bases matching TRBD2. CDR1 and CDR2 (germline): SGDLS, YYNGEE. The CDR3 consists of 14 residues. V gave up 4 bases and J gave up 9 bases; unmatched junction bases: 9.

The chain couples TRBV7-6 to TRBJ2-1; TRBD1 agrees at 12 bases. V lost 4 bases, J lost 8 bases, and 6 bases stayed unmatched. The germline CDR1 and CDR2 sequences are SGHVS and FNYEAQ. The CDR3 totals 15 residues. The CDR3, as DNA: TGTGCCAGCAGCTGGGACAGGGGGCCGTTAGATGAGCAGTTCTTC. Translating it yields CASSWDRGPLDEQFF.

At least ten counts were recorded for this clonotype. V is TRBV6-5 and J is TRBJ1-5; D not resolved. CDR1 MNHEY and CDR2 SVGAGI come from the germline V gene. The CDR3 loop spans 15 amino acids. Trimming took 0 bases from V and 7 from J, leaving 13 bases between them. CDR3 region: CASSYSSRGRQPQHF. The CDR3 DNA is TGTGCCAGCAGTTACTCGAGCCGAGGGAGACAGCCCCAGCATTTT.

The chain employs TRBV2 and TRBJ2-7; a possible D gene is TRBD1 (7 bases). Germline CDR1 reads SNHLY; CDR2 reads FYNNEI. This CDR3 has 15 residues. The V and J ends lost 1 base and 2 bases respectively, with 12 bases between them. This chain's CDR3 is CASSEGSGGTYEQYF. CDR3 nucleotide sequence: TGTGCCAGCAGTGAAGGGTCAGGGGGGACCTACGAGCAGTACTTC. Variable domain in full (rest from reference TRBV2 and TRBJ2-7): EPEVTQTPSHQVTQMGQEVILRCVPISNHLYFYWYRQILGQKVEFLVSFYNNEISEKSEIFDDQFSVERPDGSNFTLKIRSTKLEDSAMYFCASSEGSGGTYEQYFGPGTRLTVT.

This clonotype was detected ten times or more. The genes are TRBV5-1 and TRBJ1-1; 7 positions match TRBD1. Unmatched junction bases numbered 6, after V lost 3 bases and J lost 4 bases. Germline assignment: CDR1 SGHRS and CDR2 YFSETQ. The CDR3 loop spans 14 amino acids. In nucleotides, the CDR3 is TGCGCCAGCAGCTCCCAGGGGGGAAGCACTGAAGCTTTCTTT. This encodes CASSSQGGSTEAFF. Based on the CDR3 plus reference TRBV5-1 and TRBJ1-1, the full variable domain is KAGVTQTPRYLIKTRGQQVTLSCSPISGHRSVSWYQQTPGQGLQFLFEYFSETQRNKGNFPGRFSGRQFSNSRSEMNVSTLELGDSALYLCASSSQGGSTEAFFGQGTRLTVV.

This clonotype was counted a single time. This chain links TRBV27 with TRBJ2-2; no clear D. V dropped 3 bases and J dropped 0 bases, with 8 bases sitting between them. CDR3 length equals 15 residues. In germline, CDR1 is MNHEY, CDR2 SMNVEV (reference sequence). CDR3 region: CASSLRRANTGELFF. In DNA, the CDR3 is TGTGCCAGCAGTTTGAGGAGAGCGAACACCGGGGAGCTGTTTTTT.

This clonotype has at least ten counts. V is TRBV10-3 and J is TRBJ2-1; 8 bases are shared with TRBD2. Trimming cost V 2 bases and J 3 bases; bases outside gene matches: 12. CDR3 length: 18 residues. Germline V lookup: CDR1 ENHRY, CDR2 SYGVKD. The CDR3 here is CAISEHKGLAGIYNEQFF. Here the CDR3 DNA reads TGTGCCATCAGTGAGCACAAAGGGCTAGCGGGCATCTACAATGAGCAGTTCTTC.